Listed here are 10 T cell receptor beta chains from one sample, sequenced in a study of T cell repertoires in cytomegalovirus infection. TCRdb itself ran the reads through MiXCR, one entry per CDR3 protein. The sample has more than 400,000 distinct CDR3 sequences, approximately 25% seen once. Sample: PBMCs. These receptors were taken from a human donor in good health (CMV status not recorded). Some clones in this sample may be carry-over from other donors' samples.

This rearrangement joins TRBV4-1 to TRBJ2-5; the match to TRBD2 covers 8 bases. The ends lost 4 bases at V and 2 bases at J; junction bases unmatched: 6. Germline CDR1 reads MGHRA; CDR2 reads YSYEKL. The CDR3 totals 15 residues. The CDR3 DNA sequence: TGCGCCAGCAGCCTTCAGACTAGCGTACAAGAGACCCAGTACTTC. Its protein is CASSLQTSVQETQYF.

This clonotype was picked up many times. The rearrangement links TRBV7-3 to TRBJ1-4, with D tentatively TRBD1 (6 bases). CDR3 length: 17 amino acids. CDR1 is SGHTA and CDR2 is FQGTGA in the germline V gene. Trimming left V 7 bases short and J 3 bases short, with 21 bases between. The CDR3 region is CASTRSATGVANEKLFF. CDR3 nucleotide sequence: TGTGCCAGCACGAGAAGTGCGACAGGCGTTGCTAATGAAAAACTGTTTTTT.

This clonotype has a count of ten or more. This chain uses TRBV7-2 with TRBJ2-1, with TRBD2 matching 8 bases. This CDR3 is built from 14 residues. Germline CDR1 SGHTA, CDR2 FQGNSA. Trimming at V came to 4 bases and at J to 9 bases, leaving 8 bases not matched to a gene. CDR3 loop: CASSYGGLGVEQFF. In nucleotides, the CDR3 is TGTGCCAGCAGCTACGGGGGACTAGGAGTTGAGCAGTTCTTC.

Only a few counts were recorded for this clonotype. The chain carries TRBV6-2 or TRBV6-3 and TRBJ2-1; TRBD2 aligns across 8 bases. CDR3 length: 11 residues. Trimming took 8 bases from V and 13 from J; bases not matched to a gene: 7. In germline, CDR1 is MNHEY, CDR2 SVGEGT. The CDR3 protein is CASSPSGRQFF. Here the CDR3 DNA reads TGTGCCAGCTCCCCGAGCGGGAGACAGTTCTTC.

This chain uses TRBV15 with TRBJ1-4; no clear D gene. The germline gives CDR1 LNHNV, CDR2 YYDKDF (reference sequence). CDR3 size: 15 residues. V was shortened by 4 bases and J by 8 bases, with 17 bases between the two germline ends. CDR3 region: CATSIPGISFEKLFF. The DNA for the CDR3 is TGTGCCACCAGCATCCCGGGGATTAGTTTCGAAAAACTGTTTTTT.

This clonotype occurred many times. The chain uses TRBV7-2 and TRBJ2-5; 7 bases align to TRBD2. The CDR3 spans 15 residues. The V gene end was trimmed by 0 bases and the J gene end by 6 bases; junction bases not matched to a gene: 7. Germline V gives CDR1 SGHTA, CDR2 FQGNSA. CDR3 residues: CASSLATSGMKTQYF. For the CDR3, the DNA is TGTGCCAGCAGCTTAGCGACAAGCGGGATGAAGACCCAGTACTTC.

The sample holds many counts of this clonotype. CDR3 in amino acids: CASSLNRGEAFF. CDR3 coding DNA: TGTGCCAGCAGCTTGAACAGGGGGGAAGCTTTCTTT. J is TRBJ1-1 and V is TRBV7-2, with 8 bases lining up with TRBD1. Trimming removed 3 bases from V and 8 bases from J; junction bases left unmatched: 2. CDR1 is SGHTA and CDR2 is FQGNSA in the germline V gene. CDR3 length equals 12 residues.

Only a few counts were recorded for this clonotype. The V gene is TRBV6-2 or TRBV6-3, the J gene TRBJ2-2; the D is unclear. This CDR3 has 16 residues. V was clipped by 2 bases and J by 6 bases, with 16 bases between them. From germline, CDR1 is MNHEY and CDR2 SVGEGT. The CDR3 spells CASSYVGMESAGELFF. The CDR3 DNA reads as TGTGCCAGCAGTTACGTTGGGATGGAGTCGGCCGGGGAGCTGTTTTTT.

The genes are TRBV11-2 and TRBJ2-4; TRBD2 is a possible D gene (6 bases). Germline V gene lookup returns CDR1 SGHAT and CDR2 FQNNGV. The CDR3 runs to 14 residues. Trimming stripped 5 bases from V and 3 bases from J, with 11 bases between. The CDR3 region has the DNA TGTGCCAGCAGCCCCCGGGGGTACAAAAACATTCAGTACTTC. Amino acid sequence: CASSPRGYKNIQYF.

This clonotype was detected a few times. The chain links TRBV24-1 to TRBJ2-6; no clear D gene. Germline V gene lookup returns CDR1 KGHDR and CDR2 SFDVKD. There are 13 residues in the CDR3. Trimming took 6 bases from V and 0 from J, leaving 2 bases between them. The CDR3 nucleotides are TGTGCCACCAGTCACTCTGGGGCCAACGTCCTGACTTTC. Amino acids: CATSHSGANVLTF.